This is a list of T cell receptor beta chains from one sample in a study of long-term antiretroviral therapy in people with HIV. Profiling relied on immunoSEQ multiplex PCR, and the TCRdb table lists in-frame clones only, not all of them. Of roughly 17,000 clones listed, roughly 77% are singletons. Sequences were derived from unsorted PBMCs, sampled 0.3 years after starting antiretroviral therapy. The receptor source for this set is a man between 18 and 29 years old with HIV. Each CDR3 is given with its conserved first and last residue. The D gene is left open where the match is weak. The listing skips clone size in some rows; elsewhere it reads once, few, many or a size class.

d_gene	v_gene	j_gene	abundance	CDR3aa	CDR3nt
NA	TRBV7-8	TRBJ2-2	NA	CASSREYEGGSGELFF	TGTGCCAGCAGCCGCGAGTACGAGGGGGGGTCCGGGGAGCTGTTTTTT
TRBD2	TRBV9	TRBJ2-3	NA	CASSVGLAGITDTQYF	TGTGCCAGCAGCGTAGGACTAGCGGGGATCACAGATACGCAGTATTTT
TRBD1	TRBV2	TRBJ1-1	NA	CASSVSGTGWTEAFF	TGTGCCAGCAGTGTATCGGGGACAGGGTGGACTGAAGCTTTCTTT
TRBD1	TRBV15	TRBJ1-5	NA	CATSTIWGQSNQPQHF	TGTGCCACCAGCACAATATGGGGACAGAGCAATCAGCCCCAGCATTTT
TRBD2	TRBV19	TRBJ2-1	once	CASNLAGAYNEQFF	TGTGCCAGTAACCTAGCGGGAGCCTACAATGAGCAGTTCTTC
NA	TRBV7-8	TRBJ2-1	NA	CASSLTPDRYNEQFF	TGTGCCAGCAGCTTAACCCCGGACAGATACAATGAGCAGTTCTTC
TRBD1	TRBV2	TRBJ1-4	once	CASRPATGEEGKLFF	TGTGCCAGCAGACCAGCGACAGGGGAGGAGGGAAAACTGTTTTTT
TRBD1	TRBV7-9	TRBJ2-1	NA	CASSSRTGGPYNEQFF	TGTGCCAGCAGCTCAAGGACAGGGGGTCCGTACAATGAGCAGTTCTTC
NA	TRBV7-3	TRBJ1-3	few	CASSFLREGGNTIYF	TGTGCCAGCAGCTTCCTCAGGGAAGGTGGAAACACCATATATTTT
TRBD1	TRBV27	TRBJ2-1	NA	CASSPPFPDRGRNEQFF	TGTGCCAGCAGTCCTCCTTTCCCGGACAGGGGGCGAAATGAGCAGTTCTTC
TRBD1	TRBV2	TRBJ2-5	NA	CASSDRVQETQYF	TGTGCCAGCAGCGACAGGGTCCAAGAGACCCAGTACTTC
TRBD2	TRBV11-2	TRBJ2-7	NA	CASSEISTSLYYEQYF	TGTGCCAGCAGCGAAATCTCGACTAGCCTATACTACGAGCAGTACTTC
NA	TRBV28	TRBJ1-5	few	CASSPWSNNQPQHF	TGTGCCAGCAGTCCTTGGTCCAACAATCAGCCCCAGCATTTT
NA	TRBV7-6	TRBJ1-5	medium-sized	CASSAGGSQPQHF	TGTGCCAGCAGCGCGGGAGGGAGTCAGCCCCAGCATTTT
TRBD2	TRBV6-6	TRBJ2-3	NA	CASSLAGAGTDTQYF	TGTGCCAGCAGCCTAGCGGGGGCGGGCACAGATACGCAGTATTTT
NA	TRBV2	TRBJ2-2	NA	CASISLGQAGELFF	TGTGCCAGCATCTCCCTTGGGCAGGCCGGGGAGCTGTTTTTT
NA	TRBV2	TRBJ1-6	few	CASIEESSYNSPLHF	TGTGCCAGCATCGAGGAGAGCTCCTATAATTCACCCCTCCACTTT
NA	TRBV5-5	TRBJ1-3	NA	CASSPTMTLSGNTIYF	TGTGCCAGCAGCCCGACCATGACTCTCTCTGGAAACACCATATATTTT
TRBD2	TRBV4-2	TRBJ2-3	NA	CASQSGGAVNTQYF	TGTGCCAGCCAGAGCGGGGGGGCCGTGAATACGCAGTATTTT
NA	TRBV10-3	TRBJ2-1	NA	CAITKTGPGMRDEQFF	TGTGCCATCACCAAGACCGGGCCAGGGATGAGGGATGAGCAGTTCTTC
NA	TRBV2	TRBJ1-3	NA	CASSEVGPGNTIYF	TGTGCCAGCAGTGAAGTGGGCCCAGGAAACACCATATATTTT
NA	TRBV9	TRBJ1-1	NA	CASSWTENTEAFF	TGTGCCAGCAGCTGGACGGAAAACACTGAAGCTTTCTTT
NA	TRBV7-9	TRBJ2-3	NA	CASSPGAGADTQYF	TGTGCCAGCAGCCCCGGGGCGGGCGCAGATACGCAGTATTTT
TRBD1	TRBV6-1	TRBJ1-1	NA	CASSDPGTGFHTEAFF	TGTGCCAGCAGTGACCCCGGGACAGGGTTTCACACTGAAGCTTTCTTT
NA	TRBV15	TRBJ2-7	NA	CATSRESTAVNEQYF	TGTGCCACCAGCAGAGAAAGTACGGCGGTTAACGAGCAGTACTTC
TRBD1	TRBV5-1	TRBJ2-1	NA	CASSFGQGYNEQFF	TGCGCCAGCAGTTTCGGACAGGGGTACAATGAGCAGTTCTTC
TRBD1	TRBV6-1	TRBJ1-2	NA	CASSEVQGRGGYTF	TGTGCCAGCAGTGAAGTACAGGGGAGGGGCGGCTACACCTTC
TRBD1	TRBV7-9	TRBJ1-4	NA	CASSLGGQGAGKLFF	TGTGCCAGCAGCTTAGGAGGACAGGGGGCGGGGAAACTGTTTTTT
TRBD1	TRBV10-3	TRBJ2-7	NA	CAISPNSGTGGYEQYF	TGTGCCATCAGCCCGAACTCCGGGACAGGGGGTTACGAGCAGTACTTC
NA	TRBV10-3	TRBJ2-2	NA	CAISEVVPEDGELFF	TGTGCCATCAGTGAGGTAGTTCCTGAGGACGGGGAGCTGTTTTTT
NA	TRBV7-9	TRBJ2-2	NA	CVSSPHGGTGELFF	TGTGTCAGCAGCCCCCATGGAGGGACCGGGGAGCTGTTTTTT
TRBD1	TRBV7-2	TRBJ2-7	NA	CASSSGGQGFYEQYF	TGTGCCAGCAGTTCCGGGGGACAGGGGTTTTACGAGCAGTACTTC
NA	TRBV25-1	TRBJ2-4	NA	CASSESPVGIQYF	TGTGCCAGCAGTGAGTCCCCAGTGGGCATTCAGTACTTC
NA	TRBV7-2	TRBJ2-1	once	CASSPRVTRDPYNEQFF	TGTGCCAGCAGCCCAAGGGTAACCAGGGACCCCTACAATGAGCAGTTCTTC
NA	TRBV7-2	TRBJ1-1	NA	CASSLIGQNTEAFF	TGTGCCAGCAGCTTAATTGGCCAAAACACTGAAGCTTTCTTT
NA	TRBV2	TRBJ2-7	NA	CASILATYEQYF	TGTGCCAGCATCTTAGCTACCTACGAGCAGTACTTC
NA	TRBV6-5	TRBJ1-4	few	CASSYGLLNNEKLFF	TGTGCCAGCAGTTACGGGCTCCTAAATAATGAAAAACTGTTTTTT
TRBD1	TRBV6-5	TRBJ1-3	NA	CASSFRQGVVDTIYF	TGTGCCAGCAGTTTTCGACAGGGTGTGGTGGACACCATATATTTT
NA	TRBV28	TRBJ2-3	NA	CASSFAWGGTDTQYF	TGTGCCAGCAGTTTCGCTTGGGGCGGCACAGATACGCAGTATTTT
NA	TRBV6-1	TRBJ1-5	NA	CASSEPGAGVQPQHF	TGTGCCAGCAGTGAACCAGGGGCCGGGGTACAGCCCCAGCATTTT
TRBD1	TRBV6-1	TRBJ1-4	NA	CASLQPGQGREKLFF	TGTGCCAGCCTTCAACCGGGACAGGGTCGAGAAAAACTGTTTTTT
NA	TRBV6-1	TRBJ1-4	NA	CASSEVGGTNEKLFF	TGTGCCAGCAGTGAAGTTGGGGGAACTAATGAAAAACTGTTTTTT
TRBD2	TRBV11-2	TRBJ2-1	NA	CASTRGLADHNEQFF	TGTGCCAGCACCCGGGGACTAGCGGACCACAATGAGCAGTTCTTC
NA	TRBV6-5	TRBJ1-2	once	CASSYSPGSVVYGYTF	TGTGCCAGCAGTTACTCCCCAGGGTCGGTTGTCTATGGCTACACCTTC
NA	TRBV11-2	TRBJ1-1	NA	CASSPAGLWTFF	TGTGCCAGCAGCCCCGCAGGGCTGTGGACTTTCTTT
NA	TRBV7-9	TRBJ1-2	NA	CASSPPDSSNYGYTF	TGTGCCAGCAGCCCTCCGGACAGTTCTAACTATGGCTACACCTTC
NA	TRBV5-1	TRBJ2-7	NA	CASSLDGGNYEQYF	TGCGCCAGCAGCTTGGACGGAGGTAACTACGAGCAGTACTTC
TRBD2	TRBV4-1	TRBJ2-7	NA	CASSLSGGLSYEQYF	TGCGCCAGCAGCCTCAGCGGGGGGCTCTCCTACGAGCAGTACTTC
NA	TRBV4-1	TRBJ2-5	NA	CASSQEGETQYF	TGCGCCAGCAGCCAAGAGGGCGAGACCCAGTACTTC
NA	TRBV6-1	TRBJ2-1	NA	CASSEELTYGEQFF	TGTGCCAGCAGTGAAGAGCTAACCTACGGTGAGCAGTTCTTC
NA	TRBV9	TRBJ1-5	NA	CASSVDAGDQPQHF	TGTGCCAGCAGCGTAGACGCAGGGGATCAGCCCCAGCATTTT
NA	TRBV2	TRBJ2-7	NA	CAAGAFSYEQYF	TGTGCCGCAGGGGCCTTCTCCTACGAGCAGTACTTC
NA	TRBV6-1	TRBJ1-3	NA	CASSGTANSGNTIYF	TGTGCCAGCAGCGGGACTGCCAACTCTGGAAACACCATATATTTT
NA	TRBV15	TRBJ1-1	few	CATSRGGLRGGMNTEAFF	TGTGCCACCAGCAGAGGGGGACTCCGGGGAGGCATGAACACTGAAGCTTTCTTT
NA	TRBV4-1	TRBJ1-6	NA	CASSQDADGQNSPLHF	TGCGCCAGCAGCCAAGATGCTGACGGGCAGAATTCACCCCTCCACTTT
TRBD1	TRBV9	TRBJ2-3	NA	CASSQDRGSTDTQYF	TGTGCCAGCAGTCAGGACAGGGGAAGTACAGATACGCAGTATTTT
TRBD1	TRBV6-9	TRBJ1-1	NA	CASSGGTAHEAFF	TGTGCCAGCAGTGGCGGGACAGCTCATGAAGCTTTCTTT